These 30 T cell receptor beta chains share one sample of origin, sequenced in a study of Graves' ophthalmopathy and Graves' hyperthyroidism (dated by TCRdb to between 2018 and 2020). The sequencer listed for this sample is Illumina HiSeq 2000. TCR beta CDR3 regions were amplified from RNA transcripts for repertoire sequencing. A first-round RT-PCR used HTBI primers with the Qiagen OneStep RT-PCR kit, followed by a second-round multiplex PCR, size selection and purification. TCRdb passed the public sequencing reads through fastp at Q25 and MiXCR, retaining productive beta sequences. For every CDR3 protein sequence, its rows merge into one entry that carries the most common genes and DNA. This sample comprises about 740,000 distinct CDR3 sequences, around 40% of them detected only once. Together, the top ten hold 40% to 55% of the sample. Sequenced sample: peripheral blood. The receptor set was obtained from an adult man with Graves' ophthalmopathy.

This clonotype has ten or more counts. The chain is built from TRBV20-1 and TRBJ1-1, with D uncertain. The CDR3 is 11 residues long. The V and J ends lost 6 bases and 6 bases respectively, with 11 bases between them. CDR1 DFQATT and CDR2 SNEGSKA come from the germline V gene (reference sequence). The CDR3 is CSAGGRAEAFF. CDR3 DNA: TGCAGTGCGGGAGGGAGAGCTGAAGCTTTCTTT.

This clonotype came up many times. This chain uses TRBV7-6 with TRBJ2-7; D unclear. Germline V gives CDR1 SGHVS, CDR2 FNYEAQ. Trimming took off 5 bases at V and 6 bases at J, with 14 bases between the two ends. This CDR3 is 13 amino acids long. The CDR3 coding sequence is TGTGCCAGCAGCCCGGACGGGTTCGCCGAGCAGTACTTC. Translating it yields CASSPDGFAEQYF.

For this clonotype: One end of the junction varies from germline; a read error may be responsible. This chain uses TRBV15 with TRBJ1-5; D gene unclear. CDR1 is LNHNV, CDR2 YYDKDF, per germline (reference sequence). CDR3 length: 13 residues. The CDR3 DNA follows: TGTGCCATCAGCCAATATAGCAATCAGCCCCAGCATTTT. The encoded protein is CAISQYSNQPQHF.

V and J are TRBV29-1 and TRBJ2-7; 8 nucleotides match TRBD1. Germline V lookup: CDR1 SQVTM, CDR2 ANQGSEA. The V segment lost 4 bases and the J segment 3 bases; nucleotides outside the gene matches: 11. The CDR3 consists of 15 residues. Here the CDR3 DNA reads TGCAGCGTTGGCGGACAGGGAACGGGGCGCTACGAGCAGTACTTC. It yields the protein CSVGGQGTGRYEQYF.

This clonotype was found a few times. The chain combines TRBV28 with TRBJ2-7, with 8 bases matching TRBD2. The V gene's germline CDR1 is MDHEN and CDR2 SYDVKM. V shed 6 bases, J shed 5 bases, and the junction held 3 bases outside the gene matches. CDR3 size: 12 residues. The CDR3 sequence is CASRAGVDEQYF. CDR3 sequence (DNA): TGTGCCAGCAGAGCGGGGGTTGACGAGCAGTACTTC.

The gene calls are TRBV10-3 and TRBJ1-2; 8 bases fit TRBD1. Germline trimming cut 4 bases from V and 9 bases from J; bases unmatched to any gene: 13. CDR1 and CDR2 (germline): ENHRY, SYGVKD. This CDR3 has 15 residues. CDR3 coding DNA: TGTGCCATCAGTGTCCGGACAGGGCGGCGAGTAAGCTACACCTTC. Translated, it gives CAISVRTGRRVSYTF.

The chain has TRBV10-3 and TRBJ1-2; D might be TRBD1 (5 bases). Trimming stripped 10 bases from V and 4 bases from J, with 16 bases between. The CDR3 is made up of 13 amino acids. The V gene's germline CDR1 is ENHRY and CDR2 SYGVKD. CDR3: CASRPQGSYGYTF. The CDR3 DNA sequence: TGTGCCAGCAGACCTCAGGGATCCTATGGCTACACCTTC.

Worth noting for this clonotype: The germline gene is not matched at one end of the junction; a read error may be the cause. The rearrangement links TRBV7-2 to TRBJ1-4, with D unresolved. CDR3 length: 18 residues. Germline V gene lookup returns CDR1 SGHTA and CDR2 FQGNSA. The CDR3 is CASSLPARGIATNEILFF. In nucleotides, the CDR3 is TGTGCCAGCAGTTTACCTGCCCGGGGAATCGCAACTAATGAAATACTGTTTTTT. Combining the CDR3 with reference TRBV7-2 and TRBJ1-4 gives the whole variable domain GAGVSQSPSNKVTEKGKDVELRCDPISGHTALYWYRQSLGQGLEFLIYFQGNSAPDKSGLPSDRFSAERTGGSVSTLTIQRTQQEDSAVYLCASSLPARGIATNEILFFGSGTQLSVL.

In its sample, this clonotype was seen many times. The genes are TRBV29-1 and TRBJ2-6; D gene unclear. Germline CDR1 and CDR2: SQVTM and ANQGSEA. Trimming took off 4 bases at V and 2 bases at J, with 6 bases between the two ends. This CDR3 contains 13 residues. The CDR3 DNA reads as TGCAGCGTTGTATCCACTGGGGCCAACGTCCTGACTTTC. This encodes CSVVSTGANVLTF.

This chain links TRBV27 with TRBJ2-7, with 8 bases aligning to TRBD1. The germline V gene has CDR1 MNHEY and CDR2 SMNVEV (reference sequence). CDR3 length: 14 amino acids. V dropped 5 bases and J dropped 3; count of bases not matched to a gene: 6. The CDR3 loop is CASSARTGRYEQYF. The CDR3 nucleotides read TGTGCCAGCAGTGCCCGGACAGGGCGCTACGAGCAGTACTTC.

This chain uses TRBV5-1 with TRBJ1-1, with unresolved D. Trimming took off 0 bases at V and 7 bases at J, with 13 bases between the two ends. CDR1 is SGHRS, CDR2 YFSETQ, per germline. This CDR3 is 14 amino acids long. The CDR3 DNA reads TGCGCCAGCAGCTTGGACAGCGGCGGAAATGAAGCTTTCTTT. Its translation is CASSLDSGGNEAFF. The variable domain in full, completed from reference TRBV5-1 and TRBJ1-1, reads KAGVTQTPRYLIKTRGQQVTLSCSPISGHRSVSWYQQTPGQGLQFLFEYFSETQRNKGNFPGRFSGRQFSNSRSEMNVSTLELGDSALYLCASSLDSGGNEAFFGQGTRLTVV.

This clonotype has ten or more counts. The V and J genes are TRBV29-1 and TRBJ2-5; a weak D match, TRBD2 (6 bases). Trimming shortened V by 6 bases and J by 5 bases, and 13 bases separated the two germline ends. Germline lookup yields CDR1 SQVTM and CDR2 ANQGSEA. The CDR3 totals 12 residues. DNA of the CDR3: TGCAGCGTGGGGCGGGGCGGCGAGACCCAGTACTTC. Its protein is CSVGRGGETQYF. Full variable domain (outside the CDR3, taken from reference TRBV29-1 and TRBJ2-5): SAVISQKPSRDICQRGTSLTIQCQVDSQVTMMFWYRQQPGQSLTLIATANQGSEATYESGFVIDKFPISRPNLTFSTLTVSNMSPEDSSIYLCSVGRGGETQYFGPGTRLLVL.

The chain carries TRBV7-2 and TRBJ1-5; 9 nucleotides match TRBD1. Germline CDR1 is SGHTA and CDR2 is FQGNSA. The CDR3 spans 14 residues. Trimming cost V 5 bases and J 10 bases; bases outside gene matches: 9. CDR3 loop: CASSEGQGWSPQHF. CDR3 nucleotide sequence: TGTGCCAGCAGCGAGGGACAGGGCTGGTCACCCCAGCATTTT.

V is TRBV7-3 and J is TRBJ2-6; a possible D gene is TRBD1 (6 bases). The CDR3 has 17 amino acids. V was shortened by 6 bases and J by 3 bases, with 18 bases between the two germline ends. Germline values: CDR1 SGHTA, CDR2 FQGTGA. CDR3 nucleotides: TGTGCCAGCAGTTTAGAGGGGGTCTACTATGGGGCCAACGTCCTGACTTTC. Translating gives CASSLEGVYYGANVLTF.

In its sample, this clonotype was seen many times. The chain employs TRBV5-8 and TRBJ1-6, with D uncertain. This CDR3 is built from 12 residues. Germline V gives CDR1 SGHTS, CDR2 YDEGEE. V dropped 5 bases and J dropped 16 bases, with 16 bases sitting between them. The DNA for the CDR3 is TGTGCCAGCAGTCCTGACCGTATACGACTCCACTTT. Amino acid sequence: CASSPDRIRLHF.

This clonotype was observed many times. The chain couples TRBV19 to TRBJ1-4, with 7 bases identical to TRBD1. The CDR3 extends over 14 amino acids. V lost 6 bases and J lost 7; bases outside the gene matches: 8. The germline V gene encodes CDR1 LNHDA and CDR2 SQIVND (reference sequence). In nucleotides, the CDR3 is TGTGCCAGTAGCGCGACAGGGCCGGGTGAAAAACTGTTTTTT. Protein product: CASSATGPGEKLFF.

This sequence joins TRBV15 and TRBJ1-3; D not certain. In germline, CDR1 is LNHNV, CDR2 YYDKDF (reference sequence). The V and J ends lost 0 bases and 1 base respectively, with 1 base between them. The CDR3 extends over 13 amino acids. CDR3 nucleotide sequence: TGTGCCACCAGCAGAGATTCTGGAAACACCATATATTTT. It encodes CATSRDSGNTIYF.

V usage is TRBV29-1 and J usage is TRBJ2-3, with no clear D. The CDR3 totals 12 residues. Trimming left V 5 bases short and J 0 bases short, with 6 bases between. Germline loops: CDR1 SQVTM, CDR2 ANQGSEA. For the CDR3, the DNA is TGCAGCGTTTGGCCTAGCACAGATACGCAGTATTTT. Translated, it gives CSVWPSTDTQYF.

This clonotype was detected only a few times. CDR3: CASSVQAYEQYF. CDR3 coding DNA: TGTGCCAGCAGTGTACAGGCGTACGAGCAGTACTTC. The chain recombines TRBV6-6 with TRBJ2-7, with D perhaps TRBD1 (5 bases). The CDR3 has 12 amino acids. Germline-derived CDR1 and CDR2 are MNHNY and SVGAGI (reference sequence). Deletions cut 5 bases from V and 4 bases from J, with 9 bases between.

This chain connects TRBV20-1 to TRBJ1-5, with 7 bases matching TRBD1. Germline-derived CDR1 and CDR2 are DFQATT and SNEGSKA (reference sequence). The length of the CDR3 is 14 residues. The ends lost 6 bases at V and 2 bases at J; junction bases unmatched: 7. The CDR3 nucleotides read TGCAGTGCGACGACAGGGAGAGGCAATCAGCCCCAGCATTTT. As protein: CSATTGRGNQPQHF.

The chain couples TRBV24-1 to TRBJ1-2; 9 nucleotides match TRBD1. V was pared by 2 bases and J by 8 bases, with 5 bases of the junction left unmatched. The length of the CDR3 is 14 residues. The germline V gene encodes CDR1 KGHDR and CDR2 SFDVKD. The CDR3 sequence is CATSDSGTGSGYTF. In DNA form, the CDR3 reads TGTGCCACCAGTGATTCCGGGACAGGGTCCGGCTACACCTTC.

This chain uses TRBV25-1 with TRBJ2-2; 8 bases map to TRBD1. The trim removed 6 bases at V and 5 bases at J, leaving 11 bases unmatched. The CDR3 loop spans 16 amino acids. In germline, CDR1 is MGHDK, CDR2 SYGVNS. The CDR3 sequence is CASSGATGVGTGELFF. The DNA for the CDR3 is TGTGCCAGCAGCGGGGCGACAGGGGTGGGGACCGGGGAGCTGTTTTTT.

This clonotype was counted at least ten times. This chain joins TRBV20-1 and TRBJ1-1; D perhaps matches TRBD1 (6 bases). V dropped 6 bases and J dropped 3 bases, with 14 bases sitting between them. Looked up from germline, CDR1 is DFQATT and CDR2 is SNEGSKA (reference sequence). The CDR3 runs to 13 residues. CDR3 bases: TGCAGTGCGAGGGGGGGGCGCGACACTGAAGCTTTCTTT. The encoded protein is CSARGGRDTEAFF.

To note about this clonotype: At one boundary the junction diverges from the germline segment, which might be a read error. The chain employs TRBV7-9 and TRBJ2-2, with TRBD1 matching over 7 bases. The CDR3 is 17 amino acids. CDR1 and CDR2 (germline): SEHNR, FQNEAQ (reference sequence). The CDR3 DNA is TGTGCCAGCAGCTTAGGATACGGGACAGCGAACACCGGGAAGCTGTTTTTT. This encodes CASSLGYGTANTGKLFF.

This clonotype was recorded a few times. In DNA form, the CDR3 reads TGCGCCAGCAGTGAGTCTGCAGCGGGAAATCAGCCCCAGCATTTT. Residues: CASSESAAGNQPQHF. The genes are TRBV10-2 and TRBJ1-5; no clear D gene. CDR1 and CDR2 (germline): WSHSY, SAAADI. With 0 bases removed from V and 4 bases from J, the gap between germline ends came to 10 bases. The CDR3 is made up of 15 amino acids.

This clonotype was counted only a few times. This chain connects TRBV4-1 to TRBJ1-5; 7 nucleotides match TRBD1. This CDR3 is built from 14 residues. Unmatched junction bases numbered 2, after V lost 0 bases and J lost 6 bases. Germline loops: CDR1 MGHRA, CDR2 YSYEKL. This CDR3 reads CASSQDPGGQPQHF. The CDR3 nucleotides are TGCGCCAGCAGCCAAGATCCAGGGGGTCAGCCCCAGCATTTT.

V is TRBV7-2 and J is TRBJ2-7, with TRBD1 as a possible D gene (5 bases). V shed 5 bases and J shed 3 bases, with 14 bases lying between them. CDR1 and CDR2 (germline): SGHTA, FQGNSA. This CDR3 comprises 14 residues. The CDR3 region is CASSPSRQFYEQYF. DNA for the CDR3: TGTGCCAGCAGCCCTTCCCGACAGTTCTACGAGCAGTACTTC.

This clonotype has ten or more counts. The chain couples TRBV29-1 to TRBJ2-7; TRBD1 matches at 8 bases. Trimming at V came to 7 bases and at J to 5 bases, leaving 10 bases not matched to a gene. Germline CDR1 and CDR2: SQVTM and ANQGSEA. The CDR3 contains 13 residues. The CDR3 sequence is CSAATGVADEQYF. Here the CDR3 DNA reads TGCAGCGCCGCGACAGGGGTGGCCGACGAGCAGTACTTC.

This clonotype came up a few times. The chain carries TRBV19 and TRBJ1-2; D perhaps matches TRBD1 (5 bases). The CDR3 consists of 14 residues. CDR1 and CDR2 (germline): LNHDA, SQIVND (reference sequence). V was shortened by 7 bases and J by 4 bases, with 16 bases between the two germline ends. The CDR3 sequence: CASTRGEQFYGYTF. DNA of the CDR3: TGTGCCAGTACACGGGGGGAACAATTCTATGGCTACACCTTC.

The sample holds many counts of this clonotype. The CDR3 is CATSRGFLQQETQYF. Written as DNA, the CDR3 is TGTGCCACCAGCAGAGGATTTTTGCAGCAAGAGACCCAGTACTTC. V usage is TRBV15 and J usage is TRBJ2-5; D uncertain. Germline V gives CDR1 LNHNV, CDR2 YYDKDF (reference sequence). This CDR3 has 15 amino acids. Trimming took off 1 base at V and 2 bases at J, with 11 bases between the two ends.